Here is one TCR beta chain with its context. The data stem from a study of blood T cell repertoires in COVID-19. Study background: COVID-19 samples from acute and convalescent phases originated in the United States, Italy and Spain. T cells, B-cell-depleted T cells, or PBMCs provided the cDNA or gDNA that served as material.

Methods used by the authors: How many nucleated cells were present was estimated from reference gene primer amplification. This table comes from immunoSEQ multiplex PCR, and its TCRdb copy is limited to in-frame clones, with some not included. The V and J calls and clone size come from that table; D and trimming were worked out from the DNA. The sample consists of about 250,000 clones, 88% of them appearing once. CDR3 size: 15 residues. Germline CDR1 reads MDHEN; CDR2 reads SYDVKM. V lost 6 bases and J lost 0, with 14 bases in between. The chain links TRBV28 to TRBJ1-2, with D perhaps TRBD1 (5 bases). The sample taken for sequencing was peripheral blood. The TCR comes from a man older than 75 with acute or convalescent COVID-19. In DNA, the CDR3 is TGTGCCAGCAGGCCTACAGGTACAGCTAACTATGGCTACACCTTC. This translates into CASRPTGTANYGYTF.